These 24 T cell receptor beta chains came from one sample sequenced in a study of blood T cell repertoires in COVID-19. Only in-frame clones appear in the TCRdb table, and some are missing; sequencing was by immunoSEQ multiplex PCR. This sample yields approximately 250,000 clones, of which about 88% are seen a single time; 4.1% belongs to the top ten. Source material: PBMCs or T cells enriched from blood (not recorded which). The receptors here all came from a man under 40 with acute COVID-19.

Remarks on this clone: Other DNA sequences within the sample encode an identical CDR3. The rearrangement joins TRBV2 to TRBJ1-4, with 8 nucleotides matching TRBD1. Germline values: CDR1 SNHLY, CDR2 FYNNEI. The CDR3 runs 15 residues. The trim removed 5 bases at V and 2 bases at J, leaving 4 bases unmatched. CDR3 protein: CASSRDRGTNEKLFF. CDR3 coding DNA: TGTGCCAGCAGTCGCGACAGGGGCACTAATGAAAAACTGTTTTTT.

The chain recombines TRBV19 with TRBJ1-1; D ambiguous. V was clipped by 2 bases and J by 6 bases, with 13 bases between them. The germline gives CDR1 LNHDA, CDR2 SQIVND (reference sequence). The CDR3 totals 14 residues. The CDR3 protein is CASSIKAAVAEAFF. DNA for the CDR3: TGTGCCAGTAGTATAAAGGCCGCGGTGGCTGAAGCTTTCTTT.

The chain joins TRBV10-1 to TRBJ1-2, with TRBD1 as a possible D gene (5 bases). CDR1 is WNHNN, CDR2 SYGVQD, per germline (reference sequence). The CDR3 has 13 amino acids. The V end was cut by 3 bases, the J end by 3 bases, with 8 bases between. CDR3 coding DNA: TGCGCCAGCAGTGACAGGGATTACTATGGCTACACCTTC. As protein: CASSDRDYYGYTF.

This sequence joins TRBV5-4 and TRBJ2-2; tentatively, D is TRBD2 (5 bases). Trimming stripped 3 bases from V and 5 bases from J, with 11 bases between. CDR1 and CDR2 from the germline V gene are SGHNT and YYREEE (reference sequence). There are 14 residues in the CDR3. CDR3 residues: CASSSIAPTGELFF. CDR3 in DNA: TGTGCCAGCAGCTCCATAGCGCCTACCGGGGAGCTGTTTTTT.

The rearrangement links TRBV11-2 to TRBJ2-1; TRBD2 is a possible D gene (6 bases). Germline loops: CDR1 SGHAT, CDR2 FQNNGV. The CDR3 is 16 amino acids. Trimming took off 2 bases at V and 8 bases at J, with 19 bases between the two ends. The CDR3 coding sequence is TGTGCCAGCAGCTTACAGGACCCGGGACTCGGCGATGAGCAGTTCTTC. Translated: CASSLQDPGLGDEQFF.

The chain has TRBV6-5 and TRBJ2-2; 7 bases are a match to TRBD2. The length of the CDR3 is 16 residues. Germline assignment: CDR1 MNHEY and CDR2 SVGAGI. V shed 0 bases and J 1 base; nucleotides not matched to a gene: 2. The CDR3 DNA sequence: TGTGCCAGCAGTTACTCGGGCGGGGGGAACACCGGGGAGCTGTTTTTT. Its protein is CASSYSGGGNTGELFF.

The CDR3 DNA sequence: TGTGCCAGCACCCCCCTCATGGGGGGGCTGAACACTGAAGCTTTCTTT. Its translation: CASTPLMGGLNTEAFF. The chain is built from TRBV25-1 and TRBJ1-1; D possibly corresponds to TRBD1 (6 bases). The germline V gene encodes CDR1 MGHDK and CDR2 SYGVNS. Trimming left V 7 bases short and J 0 bases short, with 18 bases between. CDR3 size: 16 residues.

The J gene is TRBJ1-2, the V gene TRBV2; 8 nucleotides agree with TRBD1. Germline assignment: CDR1 SNHLY and CDR2 FYNNEI. The V gene end was trimmed by 3 bases and the J gene end by 2 bases; junction bases not matched to a gene: 5. The CDR3 is made up of 15 amino acids. This CDR3 is CASSEGGTGNYGYTF. In DNA, the CDR3 is TGTGCCAGCAGTGAGGGCGGGACAGGAAACTATGGCTACACCTTC.

The DNA of the CDR3 is TGTGCCAGCAGTGGACAGGGGGCATGGGAGCAGTACGTC. Its translation: CASSGQGAWEQYV. The gene calls are TRBV28 and TRBJ2-7; 11 positions match TRBD1. Germline trimming cut 5 bases from V and 7 bases from J; bases unmatched to any gene: 4. The CDR3 has 13 residues. Germline V CDR1 and CDR2: MDHEN, SYDVKM.

The chain carries TRBV4-1 and TRBJ1-2; perhaps TRBD1 as D (5 bases). Germline CDR1 and CDR2: MGHRA and YSYEKL. The CDR3 has 19 amino acids. With 3 bases removed from V and 7 bases from J, the gap between germline ends came to 30 bases. This CDR3 reads CASSQMASGRVVRGGGYTF. The DNA for the CDR3 is TGCGCCAGCAGCCAGATGGCGTCAGGGAGGGTAGTTCGGGGAGGTGGCTACACCTTC.

The V gene is TRBV6-6, the J gene TRBJ1-6, with 9 bases fitting TRBD1. The CDR3 consists of 23 residues. The V segment lost 5 bases and the J segment 1 base; nucleotides outside the gene matches: 24. From germline, CDR1 is MNHNY and CDR2 SVGAGI (reference sequence). CDR3 in DNA: TGTGCCAGCAGTCCTAGGGGGACAGGGAAGTTACCAAGATTAAGGTCCTATAATTCACCCCTCCACTTT. Its translation is CASSPRGTGKLPRLRSYNSPLHF.

The rearrangement links TRBV6-2 or TRBV6-3 to TRBJ1-6; D remains ambiguous. The CDR3 length is 14 residues. Trimming shortened V by 4 bases and J by 9 bases, and 13 bases separated the two germline ends. CDR1 is MNHEY, CDR2 SVGEGT, per germline. The CDR3 nucleotides are TGTGCCAGCAGTTTCGGACTGTCTGGTTCACCCCTCCACTTT. This gives the protein CASSFGLSGSPLHF.

The chain has TRBV4-1 and TRBJ2-1; 9 bases align to TRBD2. CDR3 length: 17 residues. Germline assignment: CDR1 MGHRA and CDR2 YSYEKL. V trimming: 0 bases; J trimming: 7 bases; junction bases outside the gene matches: 10. The CDR3 spells CASSQDLASGTRNEQFF. The CDR3 nucleotides read TGCGCCAGCAGCCAAGATCTCGCTAGCGGGACACGGAATGAGCAGTTCTTC.

CDR3 protein: CASSSAGFPEAFF. The CDR3, as DNA: TGTGCCAGCAGTTCTGCAGGGTTCCCTGAAGCTTTCTTT. The chain employs TRBV28 and TRBJ1-1; weak D call: TRBD1 (5 bases). Germline CDR1 MDHEN, CDR2 SYDVKM. The CDR3 consists of 13 residues. V was trimmed by 4 bases and J by 6 bases, leaving 12 bases between them.

This chain links TRBV27 with TRBJ2-5; TRBD1 matches 10 bases. The J segment lost 5 bases and the V segment lost 6 bases, leaving 9 bases of the junction unmatched. The CDR3 sequence is 15 residues long. The germline CDR1 and CDR2 sequences are MNHEY and SMNVEV (reference sequence). CDR3 bases: TGTGCCAGCAGATCCGGGACAGGGGTTTTGGAGACCCAGTACTTC. This gives the protein CASRSGTGVLETQYF.

The gene calls are TRBV2 and TRBJ2-7; D is undetermined. Trimming shortened V by 3 bases and J by 1 base, and 7 bases separated the two germline ends. CDR3 length equals 13 residues. Looked up from germline, CDR1 is SNHLY and CDR2 is FYNNEI. CDR3 loop: CASSDVLSYEQYV. As DNA, the CDR3 is TGTGCCAGCAGTGACGTTTTATCCTACGAGCAGTACGTC.

This clone was counted a single time. CDR3 in amino acids: CASSQGASIANTGELFF. CDR3 DNA: TGCGCCAGCAGCCAAGGGGCGAGTATCGCGAACACCGGGGAGCTGTTTTTT. The V call is TRBV4-3, the J call TRBJ2-2; D gene uncertain. CDR1 and CDR2 from the germline V gene are LGHNA and YSLEER. The CDR3 covers 17 residues. The V gene lost 1 base and the J gene lost 0 bases, with 12 bases spanning the gap.

The V call is TRBV6-5, the J call TRBJ1-2, with D possibly TRBD1 on 5 matching bases. This CDR3 has 12 residues. From germline, CDR1 is MNHEY and CDR2 SVGAGI. The ends were cut back, 2 bases at V and 7 bases at J, with 8 bases in the middle. The CDR3 nucleotides read TGTGCCAGCAGTTACCAGGGAATTGGCTACACCTTC. Amino acids: CASSYQGIGYTF.

The chain joins TRBV11-2 to TRBJ1-1; 9 bases line up with TRBD1. This CDR3 has 16 residues. Germline CDR1 reads SGHAT; CDR2 reads FQNNGV. With V trimmed by 5 bases and J by 0 bases, 7 bases remained unmatched. CDR3 coding DNA: TGTGCCAGCAGCAGAGGACAGGGGATAATGAACACTGAAGCTTTCTTT. This sequence encodes CASSRGQGIMNTEAFF. The full variable domain, its missing parts supplied by reference TRBV11-2 and TRBJ1-1, is EAGVAQSPRYKIIEKRQSVAFWCNPISGHATLYWYQQILGQGPKLLIQFQNNGVVDDSQLPKDRFSAERLKGVDSTLKIQPAKLEDSAVYLCASSRGQGIMNTEAFFGQGTRLTVV.

This clone was detected only a few times. V gene TRBV29-1 combines with J gene TRBJ2-3; possible D gene TRBD1, 6 bases. Deletions cut 6 bases from V and 6 bases from J, with 16 bases between. The V gene's germline CDR1 is SQVTM and CDR2 ANQGSEA. CDR3 size: 13 residues. The CDR3 reads CSVYDRYLDTQYF. The CDR3 DNA sequence: TGCAGCGTCTACGACAGGTATCTCGATACGCAGTATTTT.

The chain carries TRBV18 and TRBJ1-2, with 7 bases that match TRBD1. CDR1 is KGHSH, CDR2 LQKENI, per germline. CDR3 size: 15 residues. V lost 6 bases to trimming and J lost 9 bases; unmatched junction nucleotides: 16. CDR3 sequence (DNA): TGTGCCAGCTCGCCGGGACAGATCGATAGGTCGAGCTACACCTTC. This translates into CASSPGQIDRSSYTF.

This chain links TRBV5-8 with TRBJ1-5, with 11 bases that match TRBD1. V dropped 4 bases and J dropped 7; count of bases not matched to a gene: 7. The CDR3 is 15 amino acids. CDR1 and CDR2 (germline): SGHTS, YDEGEE. CDR3 coding DNA: TGTGCCAGCAGCCGGACAGGGGGCAACGGGCAGCCCCAGCATTTT. Protein product: CASSRTGGNGQPQHF.

The chain combines TRBV2 with TRBJ1-2; D perhaps matches TRBD1 (6 bases). Trimming stripped 8 bases from V and 0 bases from J, with 16 bases between. The CDR3 runs to 15 residues. Per germline, CDR1 SNHLY and CDR2 FYNNEI. This chain's CDR3 is CASVWTDMANYGYTF. The CDR3 nucleotides are TGTGCCAGCGTGTGGACAGACATGGCTAACTATGGCTACACCTTC.

Here the CDR3 reads CASSKSGGSNQPQHF. The CDR3 DNA is TGCGCCAGCAGCAAGTCCGGCGGTAGCAATCAGCCCCAGCATTTT. The V call is TRBV5-1, the J call TRBJ1-5; D remains ambiguous. CDR1 is SGHRS and CDR2 is YFSETQ in the germline V gene. The CDR3 is made up of 15 amino acids. V gave up 4 bases and J gave up 0 bases, with 11 bases separating them.